This T cell receptor (beta chain) was identified during a study of shared clonotypes between healthy human individuals. Study-level information: Per donor, three plates held CD4 naive cells, three held CD4 memory, two held CD8 naive and one held CD8 memory. Study-level points and caveats: Depth of sequencing was expected to influence donor clonotype sharing.

This clone occurred once. Its antigen is undetermined. The CDR3 sequence is 12 residues long. Trimming took off 11 bases at V and 0 bases at J, with 11 bases between the two ends. Germline lookup yields CDR1 SGHAT and CDR2 FQNNGV. The assay was immunoSEQ multiplex PCR, and TCRdb's table has in-frame clones only and misses some. Altogether around 2,100,000 clones are present, roughly 94% being singletons, with the ten largest covering more than 0.9%. Naive CD8 cells comprised CD45RO-negative, CCR7-positively selected cells, excluding terminally differentiated effector memory CD45RA+ cells. Donors were healthy HIV-negative adults without recently reported acute infections or vaccinations.

This receptor was identified in a man aged 18 to 30 in good health. The chain combines TRBV11-2 with TRBJ2-7; tentatively, D is TRBD1 or TRBD2 (6 bases each). Sequencing was performed on naive CD8+ T cells sorted from blood. The CDR3 here is CACGTFSYEQYF. The DNA of the CDR3 is TGTGCCTGCGGGACATTCTCCTACGAGCAGTACTTC.